The 22 T cell receptor beta chains presented below share a single source sample, sequenced in a study of cytomegalovirus exposure and HLA in healthy donors. A multiplex PCR was run with 60 Vbeta primers and 13 Jbeta primers. The data were produced by immunoSEQ multiplex PCR, yet TCRdb's version contains in-frame clones alone and is incomplete. The data contain 170,000 or so clones, roughly four fifths of them singletons. Sequenced input: PBMCs. The receptors come from a man in his fifties in good health and CMV-seronegative.

This chain joins TRBV18 and TRBJ2-5, with TRBD2 identical over 13 bases. Gene TRBJ2-7 matches the end of the DNA better, so the J call may be wrong. The germline gives CDR1 KGHSH, CDR2 LQKENI. This CDR3 is built from 16 residues. The CDR3 protein is CASSPKLAGGLYEQYF. CDR3 DNA sequence: TGTGCCAGCTCACCAAAACTAGCGGGGGGGCTCTACGAGCAGTACTTC.

This chain joins TRBV5-6 and TRBJ2-2, with D perhaps matching TRBD2 (5 bases). Germline assignment: CDR1 SGHDT and CDR2 YYEEEE. CDR3 length equals 15 residues. With 2 bases removed from V and 1 base from J, the gap between germline ends came to 9 bases. The CDR3 nucleotides read TGTGCCAGCAGCTTTCTCGGACTGAACACCGGGGAGCTGTTTTTT. Protein: CASSFLGLNTGELFF.

In this sample, this clone turned up once. CDR3 sequence reads: CAIGTGRRTDTQYF. CDR3 bases: TGTGCCATCGGGACAGGGCGGCGCACAGATACGCAGTATTTT. The chain combines TRBV10-3 with TRBJ2-3; TRBD1 aligns across 9 bases. This CDR3 has 14 residues. Unmatched junction bases numbered 4, after V lost 8 bases and J lost 1 base. Germline V lookup: CDR1 ENHRY, CDR2 SYGVKD.

V is TRBV7-2 and J is TRBJ1-1, with D possibly matching TRBD1 (6 bases). Trimming cost V 2 bases and J 5 bases, with 15 bases left between them. There are 15 residues in the CDR3. Per the germline V gene, CDR1 is SGHTA and CDR2 is FQGNSA. Written as DNA, the CDR3 is TGTGCCAGCAGCTTATTAGGGCGCCAGGGGACTGAAGCTTTCTTT. It yields the protein CASSLLGRQGTEAFF.

J is TRBJ1-1 and V is TRBV6-1; TRBD1 is a possible D gene (5 bases). The germline V gene encodes CDR1 MNHNS and CDR2 SASEGT. V lost 4 bases, J lost 6 bases, and 18 bases lay in between. The CDR3 runs 15 residues. The CDR3 is CASSAPGRRSPEAFF. The DNA for the CDR3 is TGTGCCAGCAGTGCCCCAGGGCGTAGGTCCCCTGAAGCTTTCTTT.

This rearrangement joins TRBV5-1 to TRBJ2-3; 9 nucleotides match TRBD1. Germline values: CDR1 SGHRS, CDR2 YFSETQ. The V and J ends lost 4 bases and 1 base, in that order; junction bases with no gene match: 4. The CDR3 has 15 amino acids. CDR3 nucleotide sequence: TGCGCCAGCAGCGCAAGGGACAGGGGCACAGATACGCAGTATTTT. Translation: CASSARDRGTDTQYF.

The rearrangement uses TRBV7-2 and TRBJ1-6; 9 nucleotides agree with TRBD1. Germline V gene data show CDR1 as SGHTA and CDR2 as FQGNSA. The CDR3 length is 14 residues. V trimming: 6 bases; J trimming: 9 bases; junction bases outside the gene matches: 6. The CDR3, as DNA: TGTGCCAGCAGGACCGGGACAGGGAGTTCACCCCTCCACTTT. Residues: CASRTGTGSSPLHF.

The chain recombines TRBV2 with TRBJ2-7; TRBD2 is a possible D gene (6 bases). CDR1 is SNHLY and CDR2 is FYNNEI in the germline V gene. V gave up 5 bases and J gave up 7 bases, with 21 bases separating them. The CDR3 consists of 15 residues. The CDR3 region is CASSSNRLGPGEQYF. In DNA form, the CDR3 reads TGTGCCAGCAGTTCAAACCGACTAGGCCCGGGAGAGCAGTACTTC.

This chain uses TRBV7-3 with TRBJ1-1; 11 bases line up with TRBD1. This CDR3 region has 14 residues. The V segment lost 3 bases and the J segment 10 bases; nucleotides outside the gene matches: 7. Germline V gene data show CDR1 as SGHTA and CDR2 as FQGTGA. In DNA, the CDR3 is TGTGCCAGCAGCTTCGGAGGGACAGGGGGACGAGCTTTCTTT. Translated, it gives CASSFGGTGGRAFF. The full variable domain, rest sourced from reference TRBV7-3 and TRBJ1-1, is GAGVSQTPSNKVTEKGKYVELRCDPISGHTALYWYRQSLGQGPEFLIYFQGTGAADDSGLPNDRFFAVRPEGSVSTLKIQRTERGDSAVYLCASSFGGTGGRAFFGQGTRLTVV.

The chain joins TRBV28 to TRBJ1-5; 9 bases match TRBD1. The CDR3 sequence is 15 residues long. Germline V gives CDR1 MDHEN, CDR2 SYDVKM. Trimming at V came to 6 bases and at J to 6 bases, leaving 9 bases not matched to a gene. CDR3 nucleotides: TGTGCCAGCAGGTTCCGGGACAGGGATTCTCAGCCCCAGCATTTT. Encoded protein: CASRFRDRDSQPQHF.

Comments on this clone: One end of the junction does not line up with germline, which may come from a read error. The gene calls are TRBV7-7 and TRBJ2-2; TRBD1 matches 8 bases. The CDR3 runs to 15 residues. Germline V gene lookup returns CDR1 SSHAT and CDR2 FNYEAQ (reference sequence). The CDR3 DNA reads TGTGCTAGCAGCAAATCAGGGGGCGGTACCGGGGAGCTGTTTTTT. This translates into CASSKSGGGTGELFF.

The chain couples TRBV4-3 to TRBJ2-1; D is possibly TRBD1 (5 bases). The CDR3 is made up of 13 amino acids. Germline CDR1 and CDR2: LGHNA and YSLEER. V was shortened by 0 bases and J by 8 bases, with 8 bases between the two germline ends. The CDR3: CASSQDFRDEQFF. CDR3 in DNA: TGCGCCAGCAGCCAAGACTTCAGGGATGAGCAGTTCTTC.

The CDR3 DNA sequence: TGCAGCGTTGGAGAAGTCCCAGGAAGCAATCAGCCCCAGCATTTT. Translation: CSVGEVPGSNQPQHF. The J gene is TRBJ1-5, the V gene TRBV29-1; D is uncertain. Trimming left V 4 bases short and J 1 base short, with 14 bases between. Per the germline V gene, CDR1 is SQVTM and CDR2 is ANQGSEA. The CDR3 has 15 amino acids. Combining the CDR3 with reference TRBV29-1 and TRBJ1-5 gives the whole variable domain SAVISQKPSRDICQRGTSLTIQCQVDSQVTMMFWYRQQPGQSLTLIATANQGSEATYESGFVIDKFPISRPNLTFSTLTVSNMSPEDSSIYLCSVGEVPGSNQPQHFGDGTRLSIL.

The rearrangement joins TRBV7-6 to TRBJ1-1, with TRBD1 as a possible D gene (6 bases). The germline V gene encodes CDR1 SGHVS and CDR2 FNYEAQ. V lost 3 bases and J 1 base, leaving 6 bases between the germline ends. The CDR3 contains 13 residues. In DNA form, the CDR3 reads TGTGCCAGCAGCTTCAGGGGGAACACTGAAGCTTTCTTT. Translating it yields CASSFRGNTEAFF.

The chain recombines TRBV10-3 with TRBJ2-2, with 7 bases lining up with TRBD1. CDR1 and CDR2 (germline): ENHRY, SYGVKD. The CDR3 length is 14 residues. After removal of 8 bases from V and 2 bases from J, the junction contained 5 bases not matched to a gene. The CDR3 region has the DNA TGTGCCATCCCACAGGGGCACAACACCGGGGAGCTGTTTTTT. Protein product: CAIPQGHNTGELFF.

The genes are TRBV19 and TRBJ1-1, with D perhaps TRBD1 (5 bases). The CDR3 runs to 15 residues. The germline CDR1 and CDR2 sequences are LNHDA and SQIVND (reference sequence). Trimming removed 4 bases from V and 0 bases from J, with 12 bases in between. In nucleotides, the CDR3 is TGTGCCAGTAGTACGGACGGGACTATGAACACTGAAGCTTTCTTT. As protein: CASSTDGTMNTEAFF.

This chain links TRBV5-1 with TRBJ1-2; D not certain. Germline-derived CDR1 and CDR2 are SGHRS and YFSETQ. V shed 0 bases and J shed 6 bases, with 12 bases lying between them. CDR3 length: 14 amino acids. The CDR3 coding sequence is TGCGCCAGCAGCTTGGGGCAGTCTTATAATGGCTACACCTTC. Translation: CASSLGQSYNGYTF.

CDR3 protein: CASSRRQVYEQYF. CDR3 nucleotides: TGTGCCAGCAGCCGCCGACAGGTTTACGAGCAGTACTTC. This chain joins TRBV7-2 and TRBJ2-7, with D possibly TRBD1 on 6 matching bases. Trimming took off 5 bases at V and 4 bases at J, with 12 bases between the two ends. The CDR3 has 13 residues. Germline V gene data show CDR1 as SGHTA and CDR2 as FQGNSA.

This chain connects TRBV25-1 to TRBJ1-3, with a possible D match to TRBD1 (5 bases). Germline CDR1 reads MGHDK; CDR2 reads SYGVNS. V was shortened by 2 bases and J by 4 bases, with 12 bases between the two germline ends. The length of the CDR3 is 15 residues. CDR3 protein: CASSEIRASGNTIYF. Here the CDR3 DNA reads TGTGCCAGCAGTGAAATCAGGGCTTCGGGAAACACCATATATTTT.

This chain links TRBV6-6 with TRBJ2-7; 12 nucleotides align to TRBD1. Looked up from germline, CDR1 is MNHNY and CDR2 is SVGAGI (reference sequence). The CDR3 is made up of 15 amino acids. V dropped 2 bases and J dropped 7; count of bases not matched to a gene: 6. CDR3 in DNA: TGTGCCAGCAGTTACGGGGGACAGGGGGCCCGGGAGCAGTACTTC. Protein product: CASSYGGQGAREQYF.

The chain has TRBV13 and TRBJ2-1, with 7 bases lining up with TRBD1. The V gene end was trimmed by 5 bases and the J gene end by 3 bases; junction bases not matched to a gene: 13. The CDR3 is 17 residues long. In germline, CDR1 is PRHDT, CDR2 FYEKMQ (reference sequence). CDR3 protein: CASSAYYRDSHYNEQFF. CDR3 coding DNA: TGTGCCAGCAGCGCCTACTACCGGGACAGCCACTACAATGAGCAGTTCTTC.

This clone was seen only once. This chain joins TRBV19 and TRBJ1-1; TRBD1 matches at 8 bases. The V and J ends lost 3 bases and 1 base, in that order; junction bases with no gene match: 4. The CDR3 is made up of 15 amino acids. Germline-derived CDR1 and CDR2 are LNHDA and SQIVND (reference sequence). The CDR3 reads CASSIWTGKNTEAFF. In nucleotides, the CDR3 is TGTGCCAGTAGTATTTGGACAGGGAAGAACACTGAAGCTTTCTTT.